This T cell receptor (beta chain) was identified during a study of cytomegalovirus exposure and HLA in healthy donors. Study details: The same platform was used for the 90 to 150 validation repertoires and the roughly 720 first-cohort repertoires, a later analysis reported.

Only in-frame clones appear in the TCRdb table, and some are missing; sequencing was by immunoSEQ multiplex PCR. The sample lists more than 200,000 clones; roughly 88% were seen once. A note on this clone: Its antigen is unknown.

From germline, CDR1 is KGHSH and CDR2 LQKENI. This CDR3 contains 14 residues. Trimming removed 3 bases from V and 1 base from J, with 9 bases in between. Regarding the study as a whole: TCR sequences were mostly rare, though some public TCRs occurred in many donors. Within the approximately 110 validation repertoires, first-cohort TCR clusters tended to co-occur, according to a later analysis.

The specimen sequenced was PBMCs. This receptor was obtained from a woman in her twenties or thirties in good health and CMV-seronegative. The chain carries TRBV18 and TRBJ1-1, with D possibly being TRBD1 (6 bases). CDR3 DNA sequence: TGTGCCAGCTCACCTCAGGGGCAGAACACTGAAGCTTTCTTT. It is translated as CASSPQGQNTEAFF.